These T cell receptor beta chains were read from a single sample in a study of vaccination effects on CD4 cells after COVID-19. The repertoire was sequenced with immunoSEQ multiplex PCR; TCRdb's copy has only in-frame clones and lacks some. The data show tens of thousands of clones, roughly 76% seen once. These TCRs are of unknown antigen specificity. Source: CD4+ T cells from PBMCs cultured with HCoV-NL63 spike peptides, taken before COVID-19 vaccination. These receptors were taken from a human donor who received a COVID-19 vaccine. Both conserved end residues are part of each CDR3. D genes are given only for firm matches. A clone size is listed for some rows: how often the clone was seen (once, few, many), or a class if it is expanded.

13 NA TRBJ1-2 TRBV7-2 NA TGTGCCAGCAGCTTAGGGACGGGTTATGGCTACACCTTC CASSLGTGYGYTF
17 few TRBJ1-5 TRBV7-8 NA TGTGCCAGCAGCCCTCCCACGACATGGGTCGGAGATCAGCCCCAGCATTTT CASSPPTTWVGDQPQHF
15 NA TRBJ1-5 TRBV5-5 NA TGTGCCAGCAGCTTGATGTCAGGGGAGTCTCAGCCCCAGCATTTT CASSLMSGESQPQHF
15 NA TRBJ2-2 TRBV6-5 TRBD1 TGTGCCAGCAGTAAGGGGACAGCTAACACCGGGGAGCTGTTTTTT CASSKGTANTGELFF
15 NA TRBJ2-3 TRBV19 NA TGTGCCAGTAGTACCCTCAGTGCCGATCCGTCTACGCAGTATTTT CASSTLSADPSTQYF
17 NA TRBJ1-5 TRBV12-5 NA TGTGCTAGTGGTTTGGTACCAGGGGCGCTTAGCAATCAGCCCCAGCATTTT CASGLVPGALSNQPQHF
13 NA TRBJ1-2 TRBV12-3/TRBV12-4 NA TGTGCCAGCAGTTTCCAGGGATCCGATGGCTACACCTTC CASSFQGSDGYTF
16 NA TRBJ1-1 TRBV7-8 NA TGTGCCAGCAGTTTAAGAAGGGGGGGGCTGGGCACTGAAGCTTTCTTT CASSLRRGGLGTEAFF
15 few TRBJ1-5 TRBV19 NA TGTGCCAGTAGAATAACCATGTATAGCAATCAGCCCCAGCATTTT CASRITMYSNQPQHF
15 NA TRBJ1-6 TRBV5-1 NA TGCGCCAGCAGCTTGGGGGGGGGTTCTGAGTCACCCCTCCACTTT CASSLGGGSESPLHF
17 NA TRBJ2-3 TRBV18 NA TGTGCCAGCTCATCGCCCCTTGACGGGGGCCCCACAGATACGCAGTATTTT CASSSPLDGGPTDTQYF
16 NA TRBJ2-1 TRBV7-9 TRBD1 TGTGCCAGCAGCTTCCCGACAGGGGGCTCCTACAATGAGCAGTTCTTC CASSFPTGGSYNEQFF
13 NA TRBJ1-1 TRBV28 TRBD1 TGTGCCAGCAGTTATTATCAAACAGGGGGAGCTTTCTTT CASSYYQTGGAFF
14 NA TRBJ2-1 TRBV19 TRBD2 TGTGCCAGTAGTGCGGGGGGCTCCTACAATGAGCAGTTCTTC CASSAGGSYNEQFF
15 NA TRBJ1-3 TRBV30 NA TGTGCCTGGAGCCCCGACAGCCGCTCTGGAAACACCATATATTTT CAWSPDSRSGNTIYF
14 NA TRBJ2-3 TRBV24-1 TRBD2 TGTGCCACCAGTGACCCCGGGACTAACAGAGCGCAGTATTTT CATSDPGTNRAQYF
15 few TRBJ1-5 TRBV30 NA TGTGCCGGGGGGGGACTCTCCGGAGGCAATCAGCCCCAGCATTTT CAGGGLSGGNQPQHF
15 NA TRBJ1-1 TRBV7-2 TRBD1 TGTGCCAGCAGCTCGACCGGGACAGCGAACACTGAAGCTTTCTTT CASSSTGTANTEAFF
15 NA TRBJ1-2 TRBV24-1 TRBD1 TGTGCCACCAGTGAAACGGGACAGCCTGGCTATGGCTACACCTTC CATSETGQPGYGYTF
12 NA TRBJ1-3 TRBV29-1 NA TGCAGCGGGGAGGGTTCTGGAAACACCATATATTTT CSGEGSGNTIYF
14 few TRBJ1-2 TRBV6-5 TRBD1 TGTGCCAGCAGTTACTCGAGACAGGGGGATGGCTACACCTTC CASSYSRQGDGYTF
14 NA TRBJ1-2 TRBV19 TRBD1 TGTGCCAGTAGGCCACTTGGACAGGGTGTGGGCTACACCTTC CASRPLGQGVGYTF
15 NA TRBJ2-1 TRBV24-1 TRBD2 TGTGCCACCAGTGGCAAACTAGCGCCGTACAATGAGCAGTTCTTC CATSGKLAPYNEQFF
14 NA TRBJ1-1 TRBV2 NA TGTGCCAGCAGTGGGGCAACAGGGAGCACTGAAGCTTTCTTT CASSGATGSTEAFF
13 NA TRBJ1-1 TRBV3-1/TRBV3-2 NA TGTGCCAGCACACAAGGGCTGAACACTGAAGCTTTCTTT CASTQGLNTEAFF
14 NA TRBJ1-5 TRBV29-1 NA TGCAGCGTAAGGGGTTTTGAGCCAGGTCAGCCCCAGCATTTT CSVRGFEPGQPQHF
17 NA TRBJ1-6 TRBV5-1 TRBD1 TGCGCCAGCAGCTTGGCGGACAGGATTCTTTATAATTCACCCCTCCACTTT CASSLADRILYNSPLHF
10 NA TRBJ2-4 TRBV20-1 NA TGCAGTGCTCTAGGGTCGGGTCAGTACTTC CSALGSGQYF
14 NA TRBJ2-1 TRBV2 TRBD2 TGTGCCAGCAAGAGCGGGGGGACCTACAATGAGCAGTTCTTC CASKSGGTYNEQFF
16 NA TRBJ1-6 TRBV9 NA TGTGCCAGCAGCATGAAACCGGACAGCCATAATTCACCCCTCCACTTT CASSMKPDSHNSPLHF
15 NA TRBJ2-1 TRBV15 TRBD1 TGTGCCACCAGCAGAGAGGGGACAGGGCCCTCCGAGCAGTTCTTC CATSREGTGPSEQFF
14 once TRBJ2-3 TRBV9 NA TGTGCCAGCAGGTCTGGACGGAGCACAGATACGCAGTATTTT CASRSGRSTDTQYF
15 NA TRBJ2-3 TRBV7-3 NA TGTGCCAGCAGCTTATATCATTCTAGCACAGATACGCAGTATTTT CASSLYHSSTDTQYF
15 once TRBJ1-1 TRBV2 TRBD1 TGTGCCAGCAGCGCTGAACAGGGGGTGAACACTGAAGCTTTCTTT CASSAEQGVNTEAFF
14 once TRBJ2-3 TRBV9 TRBD1 TGTGCCAGCAGCATTAGACAGGGGTCAGATACGCAGTATTTT CASSIRQGSDTQYF
13 NA TRBJ1-2 TRBV7-9 NA TGTGCCAGCTCGACCGGGGCGGGATATGGCTACACCTTC CASSTGAGYGYTF
12 NA TRBJ2-5 TRBV19 NA TGTGCCAGTTTCGATGGGGTCCGGACCCAGTACTTC CASFDGVRTQYF
17 NA TRBJ2-2 TRBV7-8 NA TGTGCCAGCAGCTTAGCCGGGGGACAGATCAACACCGGGGAGCTGTTTTTT CASSLAGGQINTGELFF
14 NA TRBJ2-1 TRBV6-6 NA TGTGCCAGCAGTTACTCGATGGGGTTCAGTGAGCAGTTCTTC CASSYSMGFSEQFF
11 NA TRBJ1-2 TRBV12-3/TRBV12-4 NA TGTGCCAGCAGTTCTAACGTAGGCTACACCTTC CASSSNVGYTF
15 once TRBJ2-2 TRBV10-3 TRBD1 TGTGCCATCAGTCCTGGACAGGGGTTAGCCGGGGAGCTGTTTTTT CAISPGQGLAGELFF
14 NA TRBJ1-2 TRBV5-6 TRBD1 TGTGCCAGCAGCTTGGTGGGACAGGGGCGAGGCTACACCTTC CASSLVGQGRGYTF
14 NA TRBJ2-2 TRBV7-3 NA TGTGCCAGCAGCCTTTACAAGAACACCGGGGAGCTGTTTTTT CASSLYKNTGELFF
16 NA TRBJ2-5 TRBV18 TRBD1 TGTGCCAGCTCACCAACGCCTTGGACAGGGAAAGAGACCCAGTACTTC CASSPTPWTGKETQYF
15 NA TRBJ2-1 TRBV6-5 TRBD1 TGTGCCAGCAGGCCCGGGGGACAGGGCTACAATGAGCAGTTCTTC CASRPGGQGYNEQFF
15 NA TRBJ1-2 TRBV2 TRBD1 TGTGCCAGCAACCGGGACAGGCCGGCTAACTATGGCTACACCTTC CASNRDRPANYGYTF
15 NA TRBJ2-5 TRBV5-4 TRBD2 TGTGCCAGCAGCTTGGGACTAGCGGGGGAAGAGACCCAGTACTTC CASSLGLAGEETQYF
15 NA TRBJ1-2 TRBV10-2 NA TGCGCCAGCAGTGAGACCCCAGGGCTTCGATGGGGCTACACCTTC CASSETPGLRWGYTF
18 NA TRBJ2-3 TRBV5-1 NA TGCGCCAGCAGCTTGGCCGACTGGGCGGGGAAAGTCACAGATACGCAGTATTTT CASSLADWAGKVTDTQYF
13 few TRBJ1-3 TRBV5-4 NA TGTGCCAGCAGCCCAGGCTCTGGAAACACCATATATTTT CASSPGSGNTIYF
14 NA TRBJ1-1 TRBV10-2 NA TGCGCCAGCAGTGTTGCAGGGCCTAACACTGAAGCTTTCTTT CASSVAGPNTEAFF
16 NA TRBJ2-1 TRBV5-6 TRBD1 TGTGCCAGCAGCTTGGTTGGGGACAGGTATTACAATGAGCAGTTCTTC CASSLVGDRYYNEQFF
15 few TRBJ1-4 TRBV7-9 NA TGTGCCAGCAGCTCGGGACCCTGGGCGGATGAAAAACTGTTTTTT CASSSGPWADEKLFF
16 NA TRBJ1-4 TRBV12-5 TRBD1 TGTGCTAGTGGTTTGGTAATGGACAGGGTAGGCGAAAAACTGTTTTTT CASGLVMDRVGEKLFF
16 NA TRBJ1-5 TRBV27 NA TGTGCCAGCAGTTCCCATGGGAGGGCCCTAAGTCAGCCCCAGCATTTT CASSSHGRALSQPQHF
15 NA TRBJ2-5 TRBV6-2/TRBV6-3 NA TGTGCCAGCAGTGCCAACATAGCGCCGGGGGAGACCCAGTACTTC CASSANIAPGETQYF
16 NA TRBJ1-4 TRBV7-2 NA TGTGCCAGCAGCCCGGCGGCACGACAGCTCAATGAAAAACTGTTTTTT CASSPAARQLNEKLFF
16 few TRBJ2-5 TRBV24-1 TRBD1 TGTGCCACCAGTGCACCTTACAGGGGGCGGGAAGAGACCCAGTACTTC CATSAPYRGREETQYF
13 NA TRBJ1-2 TRBV6-5 TRBD1 TGTGCCAGCAGGCCGGGACAGATAAGTGGCTACACCTTC CASRPGQISGYTF
14 NA TRBJ2-1 TRBV24-1 NA TGTGCCACCAGTGAGTCGACCCTTTACAATGAGCAGTTCTTC CATSESTLYNEQFF